This T cell receptor (beta chain) came from a study of beta chain features in type 1 diabetes. General study results and limits: Shortening that was moderate but significant affected the TCRB CDR3s of Type 1 diabetes patients in all four CD4+ subsets.

Markers CD45RO/CCR7/CD25/CD127/CD95/CD27 served to sort CD4+ naive, central memory, regulatory and stem cell-like memory cells. Investigators reverse transcribed all isolated RNA, so they sequenced expressed TCRB transcripts. Assay: immunoSEQ multiplex PCR; the TCRdb copy retains only in-frame clones and omits some. The sample holds 93,000 or so clones, 28% seen once. A note on this clone: No antigen is known for it.

The length of the CDR3 is 15 residues. V lost 5 bases, J lost 0 bases, and 5 bases stayed unmatched. In germline, CDR1 is SGHRS, CDR2 YFSETQ. The V call is TRBV5-1, the J call TRBJ2-3; TRBD2 matches 8 bases. The source of this sequence is a woman under 30 with type 1 diabetes. Material: central memory CD4+ T cells from blood. The chain's CDR3 is CASRVSGTSTDTQYF. The CDR3 DNA is TGCGCCAGCAGGGTTAGCGGGACGAGCACAGATACGCAGTATTTT.